One and the same sample provided the 28 T cell receptor beta chains below, sequenced in a study of blood T cell repertoires in COVID-19. Generated by immunoSEQ multiplex PCR, the TCRdb table keeps only in-frame clones and is missing some. The sample holds 250,000 to 350,000 clones, roughly 90% seen once. The sequenced sample consisted of peripheral blood. The source is an older woman with acute or convalescent COVID-19.

The chain recombines TRBV3-1 (or the pseudogene TRBV3-2) with TRBJ2-1; 11 bases line up with TRBD2. V trimming: 0 bases; J trimming: 4 bases; junction bases outside the gene matches: 2. The CDR3 contains 16 residues. The germline V gene has CDR1 LGHDT and CDR2 YNNKEL (reference sequence). CDR3 nucleotides: TGTGCCAGCAGCCAAGAAAGACTAGCGGGATACAATGAGCAGTTCTTC. Translated, it gives CASSQERLAGYNEQFF.

This rearrangement joins TRBV23-1 to TRBJ2-1; the D is unclear. TRBV23-1 is identified as an open reading frame with a role that is uncertain. The CDR3 spans 18 residues. V was clipped by 3 bases and J by 1 base, with 19 bases between them. The CDR3 sequence is CASSHHPRGRCSYNEQFF. The CDR3 DNA is TGCGCCAGCAGTCATCACCCCCGAGGCCGGTGTTCCTACAATGAGCAGTTCTTC.

V gene TRBV14 combines with J gene TRBJ2-1, with 10 bases lining up with TRBD2. The trim removed 8 bases at V and 0 bases at J, leaving 16 bases unmatched. The CDR3 extends over 19 amino acids. Germline V lookup: CDR1 SGHDN, CDR2 FVKESK. This chain's CDR3 is CASPGLAGALPDSYNEQFF. CDR3 DNA sequence: TGTGCCAGCCCGGGGCTAGCGGGAGCCCTACCTGACTCCTACAATGAGCAGTTCTTC. The full variable domain, in which reference TRBV14 and TRBJ2-1 provide the parts outside the CDR3, is EAGVTQFPSHSVIEKGQTVTLRCDPISGHDNLYWYRRVMGKEIKFLLHFVKESKQDESGMPNNRFLAERTGGTYSTLKVQPAELEDSGVYFCASPGLAGALPDSYNEQFFGPGTRLTVL.

The V call is TRBV5-5, the J call TRBJ2-7; D gene uncertain. With 4 bases removed from V and 3 bases from J, the gap between germline ends came to 8 bases. Looked up from germline, CDR1 is SGHKS and CDR2 is YYEKEE (reference sequence). The CDR3 is made up of 12 amino acids. CDR3 bases: TGTGCCAGCAGCCTAATTATCTACGAGCAGTACTTC. Its translation is CASSLIIYEQYF. Complete variable domain (other parts from reference TRBV5-5 and TRBJ2-7): DAGVTQSPTHLIKTRGQQVTLRCSPISGHKSVSWYQQVLGQGPQFIFQYYEKEERGRGNFPDRFSARQFPNYSSELNVNALLLGDSALYLCASSLIIYEQYFGPGTRLTVT.

The gene calls are TRBV11-3 and TRBJ2-1; TRBD2 aligns across 14 bases. With V trimmed by 4 bases and J by 8 bases, 4 bases remained unmatched. There are 15 residues in the CDR3. The germline V gene encodes CDR1 SGHNT and CDR2 YENEEA. CDR3 DNA: TGTGCCAGCAGCTCGGGACTAGCGGGAGTCCATGAGCAGTTCTTC. Protein sequence: CASSSGLAGVHEQFF.

The chain combines TRBV5-1 with TRBJ2-2; 8 positions match TRBD2. CDR1 SGHRS and CDR2 YFSETQ come from the germline V gene. The CDR3 sequence is 14 residues long. With 7 bases clipped from V and 6 bases from J, the junction kept 8 bases outside the gene matches. DNA for the CDR3: TGCGCCAGCGGGACTAGTGTGGGGTCCGGGGAGCTGTTTTTT. This encodes CASGTSVGSGELFF.

This sequence joins TRBV6-1 and TRBJ1-5; D may be TRBD1 (5 bases). Germline lookup yields CDR1 MNHNS and CDR2 SASEGT. This CDR3 has 13 residues. The V and J ends lost 2 bases and 9 bases respectively, with 11 bases between them. The CDR3 nucleotides are TGTGCCAGCAGTGAACTGGGGCTGGGGCCCCAGCATTTT. Translating gives CASSELGLGPQHF.

This clone was observed a few times. This sequence joins TRBV28 and TRBJ1-6; D perhaps matches TRBD1 (6 bases). Germline loops: CDR1 MDHEN, CDR2 SYDVKM. V was trimmed by 5 bases and J by 8 bases, leaving 16 bases between them. This CDR3 comprises 15 residues. This CDR3 is CASSIRGVAYSPLHF. The CDR3 DNA sequence: TGTGCCAGCAGTATCAGGGGCGTCGCTTATTCACCCCTCCACTTT.

The gene calls are TRBV19 and TRBJ1-1; 7 bases fit TRBD1. The CDR3 runs 14 residues. Losses at the gene ends were 4 bases for V and 2 bases for J; bases not matched to a gene: 4. Germline V CDR1 and CDR2: LNHDA, SQIVND (reference sequence). CDR3 coding DNA: TGTGCCAGTAGTAGGGGACAGTTTAACACTGAAGCTTTCTTT. This gives the protein CASSRGQFNTEAFF.

The chain has TRBV28 and TRBJ2-5, with D hard to call. V was trimmed by 4 bases and J by 5 bases, leaving 11 bases between them. CDR1 and CDR2 (germline): MDHEN, SYDVKM. The CDR3 loop spans 13 amino acids. The CDR3: CASSWYSEETQYF. The CDR3 nucleotides are TGTGCCAGCAGTTGGTACAGTGAGGAGACCCAGTACTTC.

The DNA for the CDR3 is TGCGCCAGCAGCAACGACGGGACAACGTATGGCTACACCTTC. Its translation is CASSNDGTTYGYTF. The V gene is TRBV5-1, the J gene TRBJ1-2; D perhaps matches TRBD1 (6 bases). Between the trimmed V and J ends, which lost 4 bases and 5 bases, there was a span of 15 bases. This CDR3 comprises 14 residues. Germline-derived CDR1 and CDR2 are SGHRS and YFSETQ.

J is TRBJ1-6 and V is TRBV28; 7 positions agree with TRBD1. The germline gives CDR1 MDHEN, CDR2 SYDVKM. Trimming took 6 bases from V and 18 from J; bases not matched to a gene: 8. The CDR3 loop spans 11 amino acids. Here the CDR3 DNA reads TGTGCCAGCAGGGACAGGCTCTTAAGCCACTTT. It yields the protein CASRDRLLSHF.

The V and J genes are TRBV2 and TRBJ1-4; the match to TRBD1 covers 11 bases. Germline V lookup: CDR1 SNHLY, CDR2 FYNNEI. The J segment lost 8 bases and the V segment lost 6 bases, leaving 5 bases of the junction unmatched. The CDR3 runs 14 residues. CDR3 DNA sequence: TGTGCCAGCAGCTTGGACAGGGGGCAGGAAAAACTGTTTTTT. It yields the protein CASSLDRGQEKLFF.

The chain recombines TRBV5-6 with TRBJ2-5; TRBD2 aligns across 10 bases. CDR1 is SGHDT and CDR2 is YYEEEE in the germline V gene. With V trimmed by 7 bases and J by 3 bases, 6 bases remained unmatched. The CDR3 length is 14 residues. The CDR3 loop reads CASLPGLAKETQYF. The CDR3 DNA is TGTGCCAGCTTACCGGGACTAGCGAAAGAGACCCAGTACTTC.

J is TRBJ2-1 and V is TRBV28; 9 bases line up with TRBD2. The CDR3 has 16 amino acids. Trimming took 6 bases from V and 5 from J; bases not matched to a gene: 11. CDR1 is MDHEN, CDR2 SYDVKM, per germline. The CDR3 spells CASRTLRASGDNEQFF. In DNA form, the CDR3 reads TGTGCCAGCAGAACCCTCCGTGCTAGCGGGGACAATGAGCAGTTCTTC.

The chain employs TRBV20-1 and TRBJ1-6; D remains ambiguous. Germline-derived CDR1 and CDR2 are DFQATT and SNEGSKA (reference sequence). The CDR3 has 15 amino acids. Trimming removed 3 bases at V and 0 bases at J, with 9 bases between. This CDR3 reads CSASHSSSYNSPLHF. DNA of the CDR3: TGCAGTGCTAGTCACAGCAGCTCCTATAATTCACCCCTCCACTTT.

V and J are TRBV4-1 and TRBJ1-6; maybe TRBD1 (5 bases). Trimming pared 1 base from V and 4 bases from J, leaving 14 bases between. CDR3 size: 17 residues. CDR1 MGHRA and CDR2 YSYEKL come from the germline V gene. The CDR3 bases are TGCGCCAGCAGCCAAGCGACAGTAGCTTTTTATAATTCACCCCTCCACTTT. It encodes CASSQATVAFYNSPLHF.

The rearrangement links TRBV28 to TRBJ2-1, with D possibly matching TRBD2 (6 bases). The CDR3 totals 16 residues. Germline CDR1 reads MDHEN; CDR2 reads SYDVKM. Trimming took off 4 bases at V and 4 bases at J, with 17 bases between the two ends. The CDR3 loop is CASSSLASYLYNEQFF. In nucleotides, the CDR3 is TGTGCCAGCAGTTCCCTAGCGAGTTATCTGTACAATGAGCAGTTCTTC.

The table lists this clone with many counts. This chain connects TRBV7-9 to TRBJ2-2; D call uncertain. This CDR3 spans 16 amino acids. Trimming pared 4 bases from V and 3 bases from J, leaving 15 bases between. Germline CDR1 and CDR2: SEHNR and FQNEAQ (reference sequence). The CDR3 is CASSSRRDIDTGELFF. CDR3 DNA sequence: TGTGCCAGCAGCTCCCGTCGAGATATTGACACCGGGGAGCTGTTTTTT.

The chain couples TRBV18 to TRBJ1-5; TRBD1 matches 11 bases. V shed 2 bases and J 0 bases; nucleotides not matched to a gene: 6. CDR3 length: 18 amino acids. Germline CDR1 is KGHSH and CDR2 is LQKENI. Here the CDR3 DNA reads TGTGCCAGCTCACCAGTCGGGACAGGGGGTAGTAGCAATCAGCCCCAGCATTTT. Translated: CASSPVGTGGSSNQPQHF. Complete variable domain (other parts from reference TRBV18 and TRBJ1-5): NAGVMQNPRHLVRRRGQEARLRCSPMKGHSHVYWYRQLPEEGLKFMVYLQKENIIDESGMPKERFSAEFPKEGPSILRIQQVVRGDSAAYFCASSPVGTGGSSNQPQHFGDGTRLSIL.

The DNA of the CDR3 is TGTGCCAGCAGCCAGAAATCACAGGGTTTTAACACTGAAGCTTTCTTT. It specifies CASSQKSQGFNTEAFF. The J gene is TRBJ1-1, the V gene TRBV3-1 (or the pseudogene TRBV3-2); D is possibly TRBD1 (6 bases). The CDR3 contains 16 residues. Trimming removed 3 bases from V and 2 bases from J, with 16 bases in between. Per germline, CDR1 LGHDT and CDR2 YNNKEL (reference sequence).

The chain has TRBV12-3 or TRBV12-4 and TRBJ2-1, with D uncertain. This CDR3 is 12 amino acids long. Trimming removed 2 bases at V and 6 bases at J, with 5 bases between. The CDR3 here is CASSLNGNEQFF. CDR3 DNA: TGTGCCAGCAGTTTAAACGGCAATGAGCAGTTCTTC.

This rearrangement joins TRBV4-1 to TRBJ1-2, with no clear D. Deletions cut 0 bases from V and 8 bases from J, with 10 bases between. Per germline, CDR1 MGHRA and CDR2 YSYEKL. The CDR3 covers 13 residues. CDR3 in amino acids: CASSQEPGGGYTF. As DNA, the CDR3 is TGCGCCAGCAGCCAAGAACCGGGCGGGGGCTACACCTTC.

This rearrangement joins TRBV27 to TRBJ1-2; 9 nucleotides match TRBD1. Germline CDR1 is MNHEY and CDR2 is SMNVEV (reference sequence). J gave up 8 bases and V 1 base, and 8 bases lay outside the gene matches. The CDR3 has 15 residues. The CDR3: CASSLWSGQGEGYTF. The CDR3 DNA is TGTGCCAGCAGTTTATGGTCGGGACAGGGAGAAGGCTACACCTTC.

The rearrangement uses TRBV7-3 and TRBJ2-1, with TRBD1 matching over 10 bases. The germline gives CDR1 SGHTA, CDR2 FQGTGA. J was trimmed by 3 bases and V by 5 bases; bases with no gene match: 10. The CDR3 consists of 17 residues. The CDR3 DNA follows: TGTGCCAGCAGCCGGACAGGGGGTAAGCGTTTCTACAATGAGCAGTTCTTC. The encoded protein is CASSRTGGKRFYNEQFF.

The rearrangement links TRBV4-2 to TRBJ2-3; 8 bases map to TRBD2. Germline V gene sequence: CDR1 LGHNA, CDR2 YNFKEQ. The V and J ends lost 0 bases and 0 bases, in that order; junction bases with no gene match: 11. This CDR3 is 19 amino acids long. The CDR3 sequence: CASSQDWGLGVGSTDTQYF. The CDR3, as DNA: TGTGCCAGCAGCCAAGATTGGGGACTAGGTGTTGGTAGCACAGATACGCAGTATTTT.

V and J are TRBV28 and TRBJ1-5, with 8 positions matching TRBD1. Germline CDR1 MDHEN, CDR2 SYDVKM. Trimming cost V 3 bases and J 2 bases; bases outside gene matches: 6. CDR3 length: 16 residues. The DNA for the CDR3 is TGTGCCAGCAGTTTGGACAGGGAAAGGGGCAATCAGCCCCAGCATTTT. This gives the protein CASSLDRERGNQPQHF.

J is TRBJ1-4 and V is TRBV7-9, with unresolved D. The CDR3 is made up of 13 amino acids. The germline V gene encodes CDR1 SEHNR and CDR2 FQNEAQ (reference sequence). Deletions cut 5 bases from V and 8 bases from J, with 12 bases between. Written as DNA, the CDR3 is TGTGCCAGCAGCCCCCGGAGGGAAGAAAAACTGTTTTTT. Amino acid sequence: CASSPRREEKLFF.